This T cell receptor beta chain came from a study of T cells expressing NK-cell markers. There are 13 residues in the CDR3. CDR1 is DFQATT, CDR2 SNEGSKA, per germline (reference sequence). The TCR beta cDNA came from 5'RACE template switching with UMIs. TCRdb reanalyzed the 5' RACE reads and collapses them to one entry per CDR3 protein, without DNA. With 90,000 to 130,000 distinct CDR3 sequences in the sample, the ten largest clones hold roughly 18%. The TCR was taken from a woman aged 18-69 years in good health. Sequenced material: blood T cells: a sorted CD56 or NKG2C T cell subset, CD4+ or CD8+ T cells, or bulk PBMC T cells (not recorded which). V is TRBV20-1 and J is TRBJ1-1. CDR3 sequence: CSARGEMDTEAFF.